The text below deals with one T cell receptor beta chain. The junction had 6 bases not matched to a gene; V was cut back by 5 bases and J by 9 bases. The CDR3 length is 13 residues. CDR1 is WNHNN, CDR2 SYGVQD, per germline (reference sequence). This sample was taken from a study of blood T cell repertoires in COVID-19. Per the original methods: Nucleated cell number was recorded as an estimate derived from reference gene primer amplification. Clones were sequenced by immunoSEQ multiplex PCR, and TCRdb holds only the in-frame ones, with some missing. V, J and clone size are taken as reported in that table, and D and trimming were inferred from the DNA itself. The sample carries 300,000 to 450,000 clones, about 90% recorded once.

The sequence derives from a woman under 40 who had recovered from COVID-19. The rearrangement links TRBV10-1 to TRBJ2-5; 10 bases are a match to TRBD2. Sequences were obtained from PBMCs or T cells enriched from blood (not recorded which). The CDR3 loop reads CASSPELAGAQYF. CDR3 sequence (DNA): TGCGCCAGCAGTCCAGAGCTAGCGGGGGCCCAGTACTTC.